Below are 22 T cell receptor beta chains sequenced from a single sample in a study of response to subunit inactivated influenza vaccine. One entry per CDR3 protein, called by TCRdb with MiXCR from the RT-PCR reads. The repertoire includes approximately 500,000 distinct CDR3 sequences, around 13% of them detected once, and around 12% sits in the top ten. Material: PBMCs from blood, obtained about 6 weeks after vaccination. These receptors came from a man in his fifties or sixties who received an inactivated influenza vaccine.

V is TRBV20-1 and J is TRBJ2-7; 11 positions agree with TRBD1. This CDR3 region has 14 residues. V shed 3 bases, J shed 0 bases, and the junction held 1 base outside the gene matches. Per germline, CDR1 DFQATT and CDR2 SNEGSKA (reference sequence). CDR3 in DNA: TGCAGTGCTAGGGACAGGGGGCCCTCCTACGAGCAGTACTTC. It specifies CSARDRGPSYEQYF.

This clonotype has a handful of counts. The chain uses TRBV5-5 and TRBJ1-2; possibly TRBD1 for D (5 bases). Germline lookup yields CDR1 SGHKS and CDR2 YYEKEE (reference sequence). The CDR3 totals 15 residues. Trimming stripped 1 base from V and 6 bases from J, with 16 bases between. As DNA, the CDR3 is TGTGCCAGCAGCTTGTTGCAGGGAATTAATGATGGCTACACCTTC. Encoded protein: CASSLLQGINDGYTF.

Remarks on this clonotype: The germline gene is not matched at one end of the junction; a read error may be the cause. The chain joins TRBV3-1 to TRBJ2-3, with TRBD2 matching 11 bases. The CDR3 has 18 amino acids. The germline gives CDR1 LGHDT, CDR2 YNNKEL (reference sequence). CDR3 sequence: CACSFGTSGTTSTDTQYF. The CDR3 DNA reads as TGTGCCTGCAGTTTTGGGACTAGCGGAACGACTAGCACAGATACGCAGTATTTT.

The chain links TRBV7-8 to TRBJ2-6; D is unclear. Germline V gene lookup returns CDR1 SGHVS and CDR2 FQNEAQ. Trimming removed 5 bases from V and 2 bases from J, with 16 bases in between. The CDR3 covers 17 residues. CDR3 nucleotides: TGTGCCAGCAGCGTAGAATACGATCGGCCTGGGGCCAACGTCCTGACTTTC. This codes for CASSVEYDRPGANVLTF.

The chain combines TRBV6-1 with TRBJ2-2; D unclear. CDR1 is MNHNS and CDR2 is SASEGT in the germline V gene. V dropped 4 bases and J dropped 3 bases, with 9 bases sitting between them. The length of the CDR3 is 14 residues. The chain's CDR3 is CASSGAAYTGELFF. DNA of the CDR3: TGTGCCAGCAGTGGAGCTGCCTACACCGGGGAGCTGTTTTTT.

The rearrangement links TRBV28 to TRBJ2-2, with no clear D. Germline CDR1 is MDHEN and CDR2 is SYDVKM. Trimming removed 3 bases from V and 1 base from J, with 6 bases in between. This CDR3 spans 14 amino acids. CDR3 sequence (DNA): TGTGCCAGCAGTTTTTGGCAGAACACCGGGGAGCTGTTTTTT. Its protein product is CASSFWQNTGELFF.

The table lists this clonotype with a few counts. This chain joins TRBV5-5 and TRBJ1-2; no firm D call. The CDR3 contains 15 residues. The germline V gene has CDR1 SGHKS and CDR2 YYEKEE (reference sequence). The ends were cut back, 4 bases at V and 3 bases at J, with 16 bases in the middle. CDR3 nucleotide sequence: TGTGCCAGCAGCCCAGCCTTAGGAGGGCACTATGGCTACACCTTC. Its protein product is CASSPALGGHYGYTF.

The sample holds a few counts of this clonotype. The rearrangement links TRBV9 to TRBJ2-3; D might be TRBD2 (6 bases). This CDR3 spans 14 amino acids. Germline CDR1 reads SGDLS; CDR2 reads YYNGEE. Between the trimmed V and J ends, which lost 2 bases and 0 bases, there was a span of 7 bases. The CDR3 is CASSVEGSTDTQYF. The CDR3 DNA reads TGTGCCAGCAGCGTGGAGGGGAGCACAGATACGCAGTATTTT.

Note on this clonotype: One junction end disagrees with the germline gene, perhaps due to a read error. The chain carries TRBV12-3 or TRBV12-4 and TRBJ1-3; perhaps TRBD1 as D (6 bases). This CDR3 spans 14 amino acids. This CDR3 is CASTPGGHGNTIHF. The DNA of the CDR3 is TGTGCCAGCACCCCTGGGGGACATGGAAACACCATACATTTT.

This clonotype has just a few counts. V is TRBV3-1 and J is TRBJ1-1; tentative D call: TRBD1 (6 bases). The CDR3 is 13 amino acids. V shed 0 bases and J shed 6 bases, with 8 bases lying between them. Germline V gene sequence: CDR1 LGHDT, CDR2 YNNKEL (reference sequence). CDR3 residues: CASSQDRTAEAFF. The DNA of the CDR3 is TGTGCCAGCAGCCAAGATAGGACAGCTGAAGCTTTCTTT.

The V and J genes are TRBV12-3 or TRBV12-4 and TRBJ2-7, with 9 nucleotides matching TRBD1. Trimming at V came to 5 bases and at J to 5 bases, leaving 7 bases not matched to a gene. The CDR3 sequence is 14 residues long. The CDR3 coding sequence is TGTGCCAGCAGTCTCGGACAGGGGCACAACGAGCAGTACTTC. As protein: CASSLGQGHNEQYF.

This clonotype has ten or more counts. CDR3 sequence: CASSPRGQGDTEAFF. In DNA form, the CDR3 reads TGTGCCAGCAGTCCGCGTGGACAGGGAGACACTGAAGCTTTCTTT. The gene calls are TRBV12-3 or TRBV12-4 and TRBJ1-1; 8 bases agree with TRBD1. The CDR3 spans 15 residues. After removal of 5 bases from V and 3 bases from J, the junction contained 8 bases not matched to a gene.

This clonotype was recorded a few times. The chain employs TRBV12-3 or TRBV12-4 and TRBJ2-2; 10 bases match TRBD1. This CDR3 has 16 amino acids. Trimming at V came to 2 bases and at J to 3 bases, leaving 3 bases not matched to a gene. The CDR3 reads CASSLYGTGDTGELFF. CDR3 in DNA: TGTGCCAGCAGTTTATACGGGACAGGGGACACCGGGGAGCTGTTTTTT.

This clonotype qualifies as medium-sized. The chain recombines TRBV10-3 with TRBJ1-5; possibly TRBD1 for D (6 bases). The V gene's germline CDR1 is ENHRY and CDR2 SYGVKD. Trimming removed 7 bases from V and 0 bases from J, with 7 bases in between. The CDR3 covers 13 residues. The CDR3 protein is CAIKTGSNQPQHF. CDR3 in DNA: TGTGCCATCAAGACAGGTAGCAATCAGCCCCAGCATTTT.

CDR3 protein: CASSLDSAGEVVYEQYF. The CDR3 DNA is TGTGCCAGCAGCTTAGATTCTGCGGGAGAGGTGGTCTACGAGCAGTACTTC. This sequence joins TRBV7-9 and TRBJ2-7, with 7 bases matching TRBD2. The CDR3 has 17 amino acids. Per the germline V gene, CDR1 is SEHNR and CDR2 is FQNEAQ (reference sequence). The V and J ends lost 1 base and 3 bases, in that order; junction bases with no gene match: 12.

The chain employs TRBV9 and TRBJ2-5; D may be TRBD2 (6 bases). Trimming left V 4 bases short and J 5 bases short, with 18 bases between. This CDR3 is 15 amino acids long. Germline V gene data show CDR1 as SGDLS and CDR2 as YYNGEE. The CDR3 reads CASSQDPGVGETQYF. Written as DNA, the CDR3 is TGTGCCAGCAGCCAAGACCCGGGAGTAGGCGAGACCCAGTACTTC.

V is TRBV28 and J is TRBJ2-7, with D tentatively TRBD1 (5 bases). Germline lookup yields CDR1 MDHEN and CDR2 SYDVKM. V was trimmed by 5 bases and J by 3 bases, leaving 14 bases between them. The CDR3 has 14 amino acids. CDR3 in amino acids: CASSPLGALYEQYF. DNA for the CDR3: TGTGCCAGCAGTCCATTAGGGGCACTCTACGAGCAGTACTTC.

CDR3 in amino acids: CSAPRTSGGPTAAQYF. The CDR3 DNA sequence: TGCAGTGCTCCTCGGACTAGCGGGGGGCCAACAGCGGCCCAGTACTTC. The chain couples TRBV20-1 to TRBJ2-5, with 14 bases aligning to TRBD2. Losses at the gene ends were 5 bases for V and 9 bases for J; bases not matched to a gene: 14. The CDR3 length is 16 residues. CDR1 and CDR2 (germline): DFQATT, SNEGSKA (reference sequence).

The genes are TRBV5-1 and TRBJ2-3; D not certain. Trimming stripped 0 bases from V and 4 bases from J, with 9 bases between. The CDR3 has 14 residues. Germline V gene sequence: CDR1 SGHRS, CDR2 YFSETQ. CDR3 nucleotides: TGCGCCAGCAGCTTGGGCAGGTTACCAGATACGCAGTATTTT. It is translated as CASSLGRLPDTQYF.

This chain joins TRBV10-3 and TRBJ2-2; maybe TRBD1 (6 bases). CDR1 and CDR2 (germline): ENHRY, SYGVKD. The CDR3 has 14 amino acids. Between the trimmed V and J ends, which lost 4 bases and 5 bases, there was a span of 11 bases. CDR3: CAISGVQGTGELFF. The CDR3 coding sequence is TGTGCCATCAGTGGAGTCCAGGGGACCGGGGAGCTGTTTTTT.

This clonotype was recorded only once. V and J are TRBV7-2 and TRBJ1-1; the D gene is possibly TRBD1 (5 bases). V was pared by 0 bases and J by 1 base, with 12 bases between. The germline CDR1 and CDR2 sequences are SGHTA and FQGNSA. CDR3 size: 16 residues. In DNA form, the CDR3 reads TGTGCCAGCAGCTTAGCGACGGGACTCACGAACACTGAAGCTTTCTTT. It codes for CASSLATGLTNTEAFF.

This clonotype was recorded a few times. This chain connects TRBV7-8 to TRBJ2-1; D ambiguous. The CDR3 totals 16 residues. Trimming took 5 bases from V and 7 from J, leaving 21 bases between them. Per germline, CDR1 SGHVS and CDR2 FQNEAQ. For the CDR3, the DNA is TGTGCCAGCAGCCTCCCAGGACCTGCCCGACCAAATGAGCAGTTCTTC. Its translation is CASSLPGPARPNEQFF.